This T cell receptor (delta chain) came from a study of γδ T cells in repeated Plasmodium falciparum infection. Looking at the study overall: Over roughly 600 days, donors received four mosquito-bite P. falciparum NF54 infections. Malian repertoires were sampled cross-sectionally without transmission and longitudinally through febrile malaria.

As for this clone: A much larger clone is a single base away; this may be a read error. This sample also contains other DNA sequences that code for the same CDR3.

Germline CDR1 is GEAIGNYY and CDR2 is EKD. This CDR3 is built from 22 residues. TCRdb re-processed the multiplex PCR reads via CATT. The table records some 50,000 delta-chain clones, 1.5% to 2% of them present only once. Gammadelta T cells were flow-sorted from PBMC into Vgamma9/Vdelta2+ and Vdelta2-negative populations for bulk analysis. What was sequenced was gamma-delta T cells from blood. The TCR originated in a pool of human donors (malaria-infected and uninfected, not separated). The J gene has no call, while the V gene is TRDV2; the table gives TRDD3 as D, unverified against the DNA. For the CDR3, the DNA is TGTGCCTGTGACTCCCCAGTACTGGGGGATTCTTCCGGCTCCTGGGACACCCGACAAATGTTTTTC. It encodes CACDSPVLGDSSGSWDTRQMFF.